This TCR beta chain appears in the sequencing data of a study of blood T cell repertoires in COVID-19. Generated by immunoSEQ multiplex PCR, the TCRdb table keeps only in-frame clones and is missing some. The repertoire holds some 93,000 clones, with 80% to 90% as singletons. Sequencing used peripheral blood. This receptor was taken from a woman older than 75 with acute or convalescent COVID-19.

DNA for the CDR3: TGTGCCAGCAGCAAAGGCAGTAGGGACTGCGAGCAGTACTTC. Translating it yields CASSKGSRDCEQYF. The chain has TRBV21-1 and TRBJ2-7; the table's D call, TRBD2, has no DNA check behind it. TRBV21-1 represents a pseudogene. The CDR3 runs to 14 residues.